The T cell receptor (beta chain) under discussion was sequenced for a study of control samples from healthy donors and cancer patients. This clone was counted once. Germline and junction disagree at one end, which may indicate a read error. TCRdb's copy holds only in-frame clones and misses some; the assay was immunoSEQ multiplex PCR. The profile covers roughly 100,000 clones, with 83% appearing a single time and 13% taken by the ten largest. CDR1 is LNHNV, CDR2 YYDKDF, per germline (reference sequence). The CDR3 runs 13 residues. The chain couples TRBV15 to TRBJ1-5; maybe TRBD1 (5 bases). The sequenced sample consisted of blood. This TCR derives from a woman aged 45-59 years in good health. CDR3 residues: CATSREGGELQHF. The CDR3 nucleotides read TGTGCCACCAGCAGAGAGGGGGGGGAGCTCCAGCACTTT.